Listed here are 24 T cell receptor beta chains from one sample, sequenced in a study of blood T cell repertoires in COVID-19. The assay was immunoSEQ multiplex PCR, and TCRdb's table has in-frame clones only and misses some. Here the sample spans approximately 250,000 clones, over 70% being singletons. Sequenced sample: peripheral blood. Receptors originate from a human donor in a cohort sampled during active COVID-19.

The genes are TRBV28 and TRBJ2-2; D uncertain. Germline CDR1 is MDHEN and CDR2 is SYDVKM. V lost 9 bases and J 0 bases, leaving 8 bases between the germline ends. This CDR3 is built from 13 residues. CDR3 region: CASESANTGELFF. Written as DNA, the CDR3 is TGTGCCAGTGAGAGTGCGAACACCGGGGAGCTGTTTTTT.

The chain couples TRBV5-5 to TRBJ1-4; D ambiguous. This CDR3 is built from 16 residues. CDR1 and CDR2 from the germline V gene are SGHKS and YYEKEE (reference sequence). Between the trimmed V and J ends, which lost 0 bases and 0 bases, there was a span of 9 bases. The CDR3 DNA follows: TGTGCCAGCAGCTTGGCCGCAGGTTCAACTAATGAAAAACTGTTTTTT. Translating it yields CASSLAAGSTNEKLFF.

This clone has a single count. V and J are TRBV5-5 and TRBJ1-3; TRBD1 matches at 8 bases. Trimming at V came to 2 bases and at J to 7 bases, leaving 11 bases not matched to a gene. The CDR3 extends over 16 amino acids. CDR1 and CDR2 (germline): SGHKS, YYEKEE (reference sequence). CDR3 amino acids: CASSLIPGGTGNTIYF. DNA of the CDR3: TGTGCCAGCAGCTTAATTCCAGGGGGCACAGGGAACACCATATATTTT.

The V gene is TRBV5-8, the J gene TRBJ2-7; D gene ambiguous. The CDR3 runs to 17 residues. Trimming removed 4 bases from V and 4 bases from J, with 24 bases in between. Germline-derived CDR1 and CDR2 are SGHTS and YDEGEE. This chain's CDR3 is CASSHMIPIPQPYEQYF. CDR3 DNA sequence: TGTGCCAGCAGCCACATGATACCAATACCCCAACCTTACGAGCAGTACTTC.

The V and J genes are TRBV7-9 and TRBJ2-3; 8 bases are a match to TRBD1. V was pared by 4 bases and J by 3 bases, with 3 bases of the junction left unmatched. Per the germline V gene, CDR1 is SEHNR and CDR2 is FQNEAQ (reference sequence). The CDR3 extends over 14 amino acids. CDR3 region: CASSYRQGTDTQYF. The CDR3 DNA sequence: TGTGCCAGCAGCTACAGACAGGGGACAGATACGCAGTATTTT.

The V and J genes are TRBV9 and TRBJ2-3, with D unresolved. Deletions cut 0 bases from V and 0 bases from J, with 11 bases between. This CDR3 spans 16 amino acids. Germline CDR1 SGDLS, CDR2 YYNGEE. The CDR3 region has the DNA TGTGCCAGCAGCGTAGGGTCGGAGTATAGCACAGATACGCAGTATTTT. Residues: CASSVGSEYSTDTQYF.

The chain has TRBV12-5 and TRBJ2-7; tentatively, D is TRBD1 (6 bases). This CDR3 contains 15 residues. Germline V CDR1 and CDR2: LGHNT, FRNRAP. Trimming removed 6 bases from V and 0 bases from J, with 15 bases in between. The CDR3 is CASGRGHSNSYEQYF. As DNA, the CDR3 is TGTGCTAGTGGCCGGGGACACTCGAACTCCTACGAGCAGTACTTC. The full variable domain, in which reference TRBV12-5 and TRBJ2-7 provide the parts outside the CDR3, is DARVTQTPRHKVTEMGQEVTMRCQPILGHNTVFWYRQTMMQGLELLAYFRNRAPLDDSGMPKDRFSAEMPDATLATLKIQPSEPRDSAVYFCASGRGHSNSYEQYFGPGTRLTVT.

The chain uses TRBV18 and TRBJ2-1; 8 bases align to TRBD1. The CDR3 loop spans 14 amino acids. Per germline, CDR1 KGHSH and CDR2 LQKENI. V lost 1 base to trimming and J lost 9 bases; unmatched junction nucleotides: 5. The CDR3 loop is CASSPLDREAEQFF. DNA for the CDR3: TGTGCCAGCTCACCACTGGACAGGGAAGCTGAGCAGTTCTTC. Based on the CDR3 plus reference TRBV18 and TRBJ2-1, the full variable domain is NAGVMQNPRHLVRRRGQEARLRCSPMKGHSHVYWYRQLPEEGLKFMVYLQKENIIDESGMPKERFSAEFPKEGPSILRIQQVVRGDSAAYFCASSPLDREAEQFFGPGTRLTVL.

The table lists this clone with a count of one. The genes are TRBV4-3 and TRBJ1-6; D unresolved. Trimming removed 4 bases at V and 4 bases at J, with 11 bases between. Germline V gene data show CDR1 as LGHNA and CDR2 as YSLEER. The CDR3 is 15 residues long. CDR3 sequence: CASSPTGVYNSPLHF. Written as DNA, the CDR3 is TGCGCCAGCAGCCCTACCGGGGTTTATAATTCACCCCTCCACTTT.

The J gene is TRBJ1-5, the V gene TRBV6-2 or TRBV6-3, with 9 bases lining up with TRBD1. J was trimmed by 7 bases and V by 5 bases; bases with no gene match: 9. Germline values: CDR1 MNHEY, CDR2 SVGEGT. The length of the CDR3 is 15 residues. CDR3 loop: CASSTYYRGRQPQHF. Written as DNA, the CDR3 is TGTGCCAGCAGTACCTATTACAGGGGGCGGCAGCCCCAGCATTTT.

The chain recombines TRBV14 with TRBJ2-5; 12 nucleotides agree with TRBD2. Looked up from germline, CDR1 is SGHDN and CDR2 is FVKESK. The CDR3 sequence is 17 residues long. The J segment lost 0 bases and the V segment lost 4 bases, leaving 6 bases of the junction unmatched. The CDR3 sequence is CASSLDTSGRYQETQYF. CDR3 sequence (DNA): TGTGCCAGCAGCCTAGACACTAGCGGGAGGTACCAAGAGACCCAGTACTTC. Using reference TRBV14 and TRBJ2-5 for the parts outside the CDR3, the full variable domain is EAGVTQFPSHSVIEKGQTVTLRCDPISGHDNLYWYRRVMGKEIKFLLHFVKESKQDESGMPNNRFLAERTGGTYSTLKVQPAELEDSGVYFCASSLDTSGRYQETQYFGPGTRLLVL.

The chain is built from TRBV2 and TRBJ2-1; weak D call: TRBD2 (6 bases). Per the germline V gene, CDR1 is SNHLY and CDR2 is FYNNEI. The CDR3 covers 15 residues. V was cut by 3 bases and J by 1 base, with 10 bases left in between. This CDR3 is CASSDGGLSYNEQFF. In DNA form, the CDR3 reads TGTGCCAGCAGTGACGGCGGACTATCCTACAATGAGCAGTTCTTC.

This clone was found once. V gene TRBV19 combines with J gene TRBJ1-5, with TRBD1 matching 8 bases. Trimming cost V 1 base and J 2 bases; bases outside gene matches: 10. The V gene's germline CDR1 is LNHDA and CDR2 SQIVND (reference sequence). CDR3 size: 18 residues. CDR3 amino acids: CASSIVRGRTGGNQPQHF. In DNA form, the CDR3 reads TGTGCCAGTAGTATAGTCAGGGGGCGGACCGGGGGCAATCAGCCCCAGCATTTT.

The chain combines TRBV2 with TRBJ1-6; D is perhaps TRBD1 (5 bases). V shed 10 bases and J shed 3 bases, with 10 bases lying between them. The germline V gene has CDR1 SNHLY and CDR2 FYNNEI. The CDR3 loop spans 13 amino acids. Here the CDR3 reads CATAGGYNSPLHF. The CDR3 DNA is TGTGCCACTGCCGGGGGCTATAATTCACCCCTCCACTTT.

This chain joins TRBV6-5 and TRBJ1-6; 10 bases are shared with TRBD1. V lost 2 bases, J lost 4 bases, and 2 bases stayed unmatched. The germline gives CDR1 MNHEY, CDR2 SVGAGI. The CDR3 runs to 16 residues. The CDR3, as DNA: TGTGCCAGCAGTTACCGGACAGGGGGGTATAATTCACCCCTCCACTTT. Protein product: CASSYRTGGYNSPLHF.

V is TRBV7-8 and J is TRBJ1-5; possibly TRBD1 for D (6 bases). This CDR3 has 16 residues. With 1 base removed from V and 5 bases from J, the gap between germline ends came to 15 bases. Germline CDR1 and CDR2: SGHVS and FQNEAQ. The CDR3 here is CASSLGYNRDDQPQHF. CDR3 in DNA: TGTGCCAGCAGCTTAGGCTACAACAGGGATGATCAGCCCCAGCATTTT.

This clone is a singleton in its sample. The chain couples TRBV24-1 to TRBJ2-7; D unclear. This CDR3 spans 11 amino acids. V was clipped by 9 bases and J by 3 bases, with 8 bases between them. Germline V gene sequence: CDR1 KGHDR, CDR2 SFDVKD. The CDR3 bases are TGTGCCACCCCGAGGAACTACGAGCAGTACTTC. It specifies CATPRNYEQYF.

CDR3 bases: TGCGCCAGCAGCTTGTGGACAGGGGCGAGTGAGCAGTTCTTC. It translates to CASSLWTGASEQFF. V usage is TRBV5-1 and J usage is TRBJ2-1; 9 bases are shared with TRBD1. Germline V gene lookup returns CDR1 SGHRS and CDR2 YFSETQ. The J segment lost 9 bases and the V segment lost 1 base, leaving 5 bases of the junction unmatched. This CDR3 is 14 amino acids long.

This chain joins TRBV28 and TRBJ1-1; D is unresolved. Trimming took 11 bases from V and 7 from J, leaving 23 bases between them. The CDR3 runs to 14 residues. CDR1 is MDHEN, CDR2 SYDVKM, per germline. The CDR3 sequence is CASKSGGSNFEAFF. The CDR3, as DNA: TGTGCCTCTAAGTCAGGAGGGTCGAATTTTGAAGCTTTCTTT.

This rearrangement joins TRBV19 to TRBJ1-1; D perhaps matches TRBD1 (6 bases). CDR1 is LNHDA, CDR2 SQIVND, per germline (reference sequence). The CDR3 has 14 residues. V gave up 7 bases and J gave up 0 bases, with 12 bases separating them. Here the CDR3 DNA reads TGTGCCAGTAAGTGGGGGCGGATGAACACTGAAGCTTTCTTT. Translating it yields CASKWGRMNTEAFF.

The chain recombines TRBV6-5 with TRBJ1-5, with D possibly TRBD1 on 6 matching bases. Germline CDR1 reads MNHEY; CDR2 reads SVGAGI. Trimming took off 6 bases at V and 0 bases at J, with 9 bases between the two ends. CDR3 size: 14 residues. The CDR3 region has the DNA TGTGCCAGCAGCGGACAGTATAGCAATCAGCCCCAGCATTTT. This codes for CASSGQYSNQPQHF.

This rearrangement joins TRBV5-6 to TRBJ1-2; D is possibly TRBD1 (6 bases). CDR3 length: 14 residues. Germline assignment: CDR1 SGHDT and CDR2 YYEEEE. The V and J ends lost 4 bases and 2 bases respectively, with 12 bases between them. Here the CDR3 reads CASSTLDRNYGYTF. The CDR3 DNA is TGTGCCAGCAGCACCTTAGACAGGAACTATGGCTACACCTTC.

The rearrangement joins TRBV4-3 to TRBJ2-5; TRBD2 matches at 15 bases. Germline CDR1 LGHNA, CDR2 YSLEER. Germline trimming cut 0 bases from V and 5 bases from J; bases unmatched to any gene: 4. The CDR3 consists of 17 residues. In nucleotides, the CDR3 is TGCGCCAGCAGCCAAGACGGACTAGCGGGGGGGATGGAGACCCAGTACTTC. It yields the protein CASSQDGLAGGMETQYF.

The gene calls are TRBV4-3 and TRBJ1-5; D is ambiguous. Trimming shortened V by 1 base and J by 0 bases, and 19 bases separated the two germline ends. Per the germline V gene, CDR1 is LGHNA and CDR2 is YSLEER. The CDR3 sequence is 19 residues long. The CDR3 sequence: CASSQALALGGSSNQPQHF. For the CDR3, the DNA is TGCGCCAGCAGCCAAGCTTTAGCGCTTGGCGGCAGTAGCAATCAGCCCCAGCATTTT.